The present TCR beta chain was sequenced within a study of response to subunit inactivated influenza vaccine. Broader study findings: A suggestion made by the authors is that each seasonal influenza vaccination recruits few new T cells.

The sample holds a few counts of this clonotype. Its antigen remains unknown. MiXCR, run by TCRdb on the RT-PCR reads, gives a single entry per CDR3 protein. There are hundreds of thousands of distinct CDR3 sequences in the sample; about an eighth occur only once, and about 10% lies in the top ten. The CDR3 covers 15 residues. Germline V lookup: CDR1 SGHNT, CDR2 YYREEE (reference sequence). V dropped 2 bases and J dropped 8; count of bases not matched to a gene: 6. The chain has TRBV5-4 and TRBJ2-1; 11 bases are shared with TRBD2. The sequences come from PBMCs from blood, collected on the day of vaccination. This clonotype was sampled from a man aged 50-60 years who received an inactivated influenza vaccine. The CDR3 loop is CASSFSGGAVDEQFF. CDR3 DNA: TGTGCCAGCAGCTTTAGCGGGGGGGCGGTCGATGAGCAGTTCTTC.